This T cell receptor (beta chain) was obtained from a study of CD8+ T cells in alopecia areata. The germline gives CDR1 PRHDT, CDR2 FYEKMQ (reference sequence). The V gene lost 0 bases and the J gene lost 5 bases, with 7 bases spanning the gap. The CDR3 totals 13 residues. The sequencing template was cDNA reverse transcribed from extracted RNA. The repertoire was sequenced with immunoSEQ multiplex PCR; TCRdb's copy has only in-frame clones and lacks some. Among some 180,000 clones listed, 50% to 70% were seen once. The TCR sequence derives from a human donor with alopecia areata. V usage is TRBV13 and J usage is TRBJ2-5; no clear D. The sequences come from CD4+ T cells sorted from blood, collected at week 0. The CDR3 nucleotides are TGTGCCAGCAGCTTAGGTAGTCCGGAGACCCAGTACTTC. Protein product: CASSLGSPETQYF.